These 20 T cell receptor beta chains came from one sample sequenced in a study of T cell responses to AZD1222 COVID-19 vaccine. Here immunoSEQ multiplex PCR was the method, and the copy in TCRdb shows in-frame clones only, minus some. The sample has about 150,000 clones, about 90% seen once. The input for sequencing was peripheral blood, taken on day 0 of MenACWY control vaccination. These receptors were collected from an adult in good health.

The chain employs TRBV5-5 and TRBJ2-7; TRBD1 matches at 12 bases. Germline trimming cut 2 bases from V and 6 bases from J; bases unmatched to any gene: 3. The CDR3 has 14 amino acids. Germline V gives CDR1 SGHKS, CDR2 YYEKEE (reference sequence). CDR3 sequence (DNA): TGTGCCAGCAGCTTCGGGACAGGGGGCCCCGAGCAGTACTTC. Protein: CASSFGTGGPEQYF. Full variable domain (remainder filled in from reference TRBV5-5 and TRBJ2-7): DAGVTQSPTHLIKTRGQQVTLRCSPISGHKSVSWYQQVLGQGPQFIFQYYEKEERGRGNFPDRFSARQFPNYSSELNVNALLLGDSALYLCASSFGTGGPEQYFGPGTRLTVT.

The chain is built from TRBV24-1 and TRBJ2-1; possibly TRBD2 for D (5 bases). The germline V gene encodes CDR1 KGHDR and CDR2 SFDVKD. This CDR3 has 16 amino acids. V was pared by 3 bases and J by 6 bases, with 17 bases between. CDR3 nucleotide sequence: TGTGCCACCAGTGATACAACGGCAGCGGACCTCAATGAGCAGTTCTTC. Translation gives CATSDTTAADLNEQFF.

This CDR3 reads CASSLYQDYYGYTF. As DNA, the CDR3 is TGTGCCAGCAGCTTGTATCAGGACTACTATGGCTACACCTTC. The chain uses TRBV5-6 and TRBJ1-2; unclear D gene. The CDR3 is made up of 14 amino acids. The V gene lost 1 base and the J gene lost 3 bases, with 10 bases spanning the gap. Per germline, CDR1 SGHDT and CDR2 YYEEEE. Complete variable domain (other parts from reference TRBV5-6 and TRBJ1-2): DAGVTQSPTHLIKTRGQQVTLRCSPKSGHDTVSWYQQALGQGPQFIFQYYEEEERQRGNFPDRFSGHQFPNYSSELNVNALLLGDSALYLCASSLYQDYYGYTFGSGTRLTVV.

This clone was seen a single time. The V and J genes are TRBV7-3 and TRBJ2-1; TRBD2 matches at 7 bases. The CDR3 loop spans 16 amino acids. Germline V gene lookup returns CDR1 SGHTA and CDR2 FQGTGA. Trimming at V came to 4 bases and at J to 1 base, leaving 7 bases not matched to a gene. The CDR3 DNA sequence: TGTGCCAGCAGCTCCGGACTAGTAAGGTCCTACAATGAGCAGTTCTTC. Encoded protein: CASSSGLVRSYNEQFF.

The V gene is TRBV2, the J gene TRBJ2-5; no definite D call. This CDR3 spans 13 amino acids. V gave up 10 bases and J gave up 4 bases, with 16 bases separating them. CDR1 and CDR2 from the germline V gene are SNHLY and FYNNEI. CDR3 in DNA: TGTGCCACAGGCCGCGGACCGCGAGAGACCCAGTACTTC. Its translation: CATGRGPRETQYF.

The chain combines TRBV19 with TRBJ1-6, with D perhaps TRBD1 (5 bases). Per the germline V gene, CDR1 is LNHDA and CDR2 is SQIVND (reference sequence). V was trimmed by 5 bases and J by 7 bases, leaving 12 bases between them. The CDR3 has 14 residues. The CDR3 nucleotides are TGTGCCAGTAGTGTGGGGGGTTCGAATTCACCCCTCCACTTT. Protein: CASSVGGSNSPLHF.

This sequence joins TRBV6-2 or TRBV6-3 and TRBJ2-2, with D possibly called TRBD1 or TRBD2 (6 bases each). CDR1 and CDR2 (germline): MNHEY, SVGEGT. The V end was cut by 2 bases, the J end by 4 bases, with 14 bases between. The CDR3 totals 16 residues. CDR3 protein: CASSYGLGGLTGELFF. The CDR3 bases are TGTGCCAGCAGTTACGGCTTGGGGGGCCTCACCGGGGAGCTGTTTTTT.

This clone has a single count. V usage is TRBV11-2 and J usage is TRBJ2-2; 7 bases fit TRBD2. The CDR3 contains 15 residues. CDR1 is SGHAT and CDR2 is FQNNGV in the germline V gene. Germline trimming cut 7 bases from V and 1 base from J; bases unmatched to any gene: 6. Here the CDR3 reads CASNTQRENTGELFF. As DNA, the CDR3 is TGTGCCAGCAACACCCAGCGGGAGAACACCGGGGAGCTGTTTTTT.

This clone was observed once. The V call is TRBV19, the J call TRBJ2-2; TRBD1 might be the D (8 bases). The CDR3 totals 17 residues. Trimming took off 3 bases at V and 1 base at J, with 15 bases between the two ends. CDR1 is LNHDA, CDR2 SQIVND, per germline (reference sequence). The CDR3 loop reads CASSIRGREWNTGELFF. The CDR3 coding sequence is TGTGCCAGTAGTATCAGGGGGCGGGAGTGGAACACCGGGGAGCTGTTTTTT.

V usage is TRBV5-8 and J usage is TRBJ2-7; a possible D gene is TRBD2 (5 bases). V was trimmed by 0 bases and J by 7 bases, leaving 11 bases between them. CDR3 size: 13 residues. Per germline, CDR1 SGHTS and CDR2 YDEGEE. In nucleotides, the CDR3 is TGTGCCAGCAGCTTGGTTTTGCGGGCTGAGCAGTACTTC. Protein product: CASSLVLRAEQYF.

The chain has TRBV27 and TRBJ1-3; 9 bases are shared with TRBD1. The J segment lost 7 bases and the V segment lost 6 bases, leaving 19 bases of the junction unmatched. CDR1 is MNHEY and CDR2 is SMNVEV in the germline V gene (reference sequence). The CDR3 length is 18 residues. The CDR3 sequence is CASRTFGQGLAKVNTIYF. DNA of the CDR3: TGTGCCAGCAGAACTTTTGGACAGGGGCTGGCAAAGGTGAACACCATATATTTT.

This chain's CDR3 is CASSIQGWSGANVLTF. The CDR3 DNA follows: TGTGCCAGTAGTATACAGGGGTGGTCTGGGGCCAACGTCCTGACTTTC. This rearrangement joins TRBV19 to TRBJ2-6; D perhaps matches TRBD1 (6 bases). This CDR3 region has 16 residues. Germline V lookup: CDR1 LNHDA, CDR2 SQIVND (reference sequence). V lost 2 bases and J lost 1, with 9 bases in between.

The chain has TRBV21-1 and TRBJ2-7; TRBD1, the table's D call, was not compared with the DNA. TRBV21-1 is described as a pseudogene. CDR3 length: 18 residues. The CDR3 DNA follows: TGTGCCAGACCTACTAAGTTAACCCGGGACACCGACCCCTACGAGCAGTACGTC. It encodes CARPTKLTRDTDPYEQYV.

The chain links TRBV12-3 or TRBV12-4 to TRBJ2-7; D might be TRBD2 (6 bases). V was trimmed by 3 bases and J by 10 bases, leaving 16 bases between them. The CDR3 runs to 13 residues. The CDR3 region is CASSFYIEAGQYF. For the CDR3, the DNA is TGTGCCAGCAGTTTCTACATAGAAGCGGGCCAGTACTTC.

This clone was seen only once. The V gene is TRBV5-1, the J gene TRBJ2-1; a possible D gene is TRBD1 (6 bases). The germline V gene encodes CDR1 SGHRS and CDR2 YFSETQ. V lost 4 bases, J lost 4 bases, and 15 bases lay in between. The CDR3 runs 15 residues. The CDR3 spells CASSASPDRYNEQFF. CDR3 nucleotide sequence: TGCGCCAGCAGCGCCTCTCCCGACAGGTACAATGAGCAGTTCTTC.

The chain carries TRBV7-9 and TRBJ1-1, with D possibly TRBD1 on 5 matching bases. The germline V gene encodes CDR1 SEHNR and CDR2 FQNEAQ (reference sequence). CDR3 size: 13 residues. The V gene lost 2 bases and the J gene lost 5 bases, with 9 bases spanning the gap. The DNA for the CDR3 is TGTGCCAGCAGCTTATACGGGGGGACTGAAGCTTTCTTT. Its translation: CASSLYGGTEAFF.

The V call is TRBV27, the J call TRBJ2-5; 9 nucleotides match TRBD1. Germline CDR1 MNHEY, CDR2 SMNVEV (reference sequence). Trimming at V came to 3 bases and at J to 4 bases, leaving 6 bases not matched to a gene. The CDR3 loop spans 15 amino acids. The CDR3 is CASSLRQGGSETQYF. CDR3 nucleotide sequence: TGTGCCAGCAGTTTGAGACAGGGGGGTTCAGAGACCCAGTACTTC.

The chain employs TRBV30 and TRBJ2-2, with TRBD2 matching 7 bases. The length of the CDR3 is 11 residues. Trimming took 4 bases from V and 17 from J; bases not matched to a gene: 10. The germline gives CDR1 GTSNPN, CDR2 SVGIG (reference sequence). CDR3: CAWIWRESSFF. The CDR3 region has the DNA TGTGCCTGGATTTGGCGGGAGTCAAGTTTTTTT.

In DNA form, the CDR3 reads TGTGCCAGCAGTTACCAAGGGTTTGAGCAGTACTTC. Amino acids: CASSYQGFEQYF. This rearrangement joins TRBV6-5 to TRBJ2-7; D remains unclear. CDR1 is MNHEY, CDR2 SVGAGI, per germline. The V gene lost 2 bases and the J gene lost 7 bases, with 9 bases spanning the gap. The CDR3 is 12 amino acids.

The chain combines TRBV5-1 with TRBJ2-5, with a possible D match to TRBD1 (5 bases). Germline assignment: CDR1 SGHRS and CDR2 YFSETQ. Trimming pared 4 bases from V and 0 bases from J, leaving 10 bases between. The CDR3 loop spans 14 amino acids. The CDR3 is CASSLMTDQETQYF. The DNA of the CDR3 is TGCGCCAGCAGCCTAATGACAGACCAAGAGACCCAGTACTTC.